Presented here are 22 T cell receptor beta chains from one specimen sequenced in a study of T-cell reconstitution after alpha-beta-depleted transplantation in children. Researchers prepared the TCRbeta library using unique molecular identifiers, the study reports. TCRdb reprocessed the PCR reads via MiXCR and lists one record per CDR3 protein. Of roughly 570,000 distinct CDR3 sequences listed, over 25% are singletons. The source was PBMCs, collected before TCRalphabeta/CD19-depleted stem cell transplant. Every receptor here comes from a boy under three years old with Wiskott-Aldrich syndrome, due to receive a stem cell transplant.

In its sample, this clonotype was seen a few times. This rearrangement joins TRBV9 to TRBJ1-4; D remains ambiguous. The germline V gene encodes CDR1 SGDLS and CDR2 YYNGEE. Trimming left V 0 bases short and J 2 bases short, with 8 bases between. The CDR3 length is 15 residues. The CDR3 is CASSVDPATNEKLFF. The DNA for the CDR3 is TGTGCCAGCAGCGTAGACCCGGCCACTAATGAAAAACTGTTTTTT.

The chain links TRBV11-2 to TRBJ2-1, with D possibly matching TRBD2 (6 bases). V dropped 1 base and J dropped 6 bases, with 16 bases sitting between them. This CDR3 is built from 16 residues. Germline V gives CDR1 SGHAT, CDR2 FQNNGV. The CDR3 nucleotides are TGTGCCAGCAGCTTAGCACCGGGAGCTACTATCAATGAGCAGTTCTTC. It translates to CASSLAPGATINEQFF.

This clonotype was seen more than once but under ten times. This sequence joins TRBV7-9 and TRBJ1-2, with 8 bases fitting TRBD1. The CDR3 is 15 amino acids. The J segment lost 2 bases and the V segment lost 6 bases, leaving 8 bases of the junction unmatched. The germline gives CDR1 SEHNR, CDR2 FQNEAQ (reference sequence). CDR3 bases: TGTGCCAGCAGTTCCCAGGGGGCCGGGAACTATGGCTACACCTTC. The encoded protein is CASSSQGAGNYGYTF.

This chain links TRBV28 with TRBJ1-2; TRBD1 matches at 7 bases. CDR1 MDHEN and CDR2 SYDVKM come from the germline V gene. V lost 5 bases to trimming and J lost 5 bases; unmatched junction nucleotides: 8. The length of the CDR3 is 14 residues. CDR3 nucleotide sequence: TGTGCCAGCAGTATCCACAGGGGTTCTTATGGCTACACCTTC. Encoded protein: CASSIHRGSYGYTF.

CDR3 in amino acids: CASSSGTHKDTQYF. The CDR3, as DNA: TGTGCCAGCAGCTCCGGGACACATAAAGATACGCAGTATTTT. The chain combines TRBV7-6 with TRBJ2-3, with D perhaps TRBD1 (6 bases). Germline V gene sequence: CDR1 SGHVS, CDR2 FNYEAQ. Trimming stripped 4 bases from V and 5 bases from J, with 13 bases between. This CDR3 spans 14 amino acids.

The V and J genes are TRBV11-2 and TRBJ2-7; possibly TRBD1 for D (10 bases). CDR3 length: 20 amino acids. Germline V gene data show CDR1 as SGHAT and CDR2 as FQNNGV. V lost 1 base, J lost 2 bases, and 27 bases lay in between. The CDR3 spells CASSLVVRDRGLAGAYEQYF. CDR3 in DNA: TGTGCCAGCAGCTTAGTCGTCCGGGACAGGGGTTTAGCGGGAGCCTACGAGCAGTACTTC. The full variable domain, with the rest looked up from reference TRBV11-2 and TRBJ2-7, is EAGVAQSPRYKIIEKRQSVAFWCNPISGHATLYWYQQILGQGPKLLIQFQNNGVVDDSQLPKDRFSAERLKGVDSTLKIQPAKLEDSAVYLCASSLVVRDRGLAGAYEQYFGPGTRLTVT.

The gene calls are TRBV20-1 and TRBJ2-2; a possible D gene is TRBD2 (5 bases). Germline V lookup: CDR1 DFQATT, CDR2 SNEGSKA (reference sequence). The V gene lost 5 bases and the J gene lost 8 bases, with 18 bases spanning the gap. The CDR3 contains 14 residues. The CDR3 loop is CSAPGKLVKGELFF. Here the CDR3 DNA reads TGCAGTGCTCCAGGCAAACTAGTTAAGGGGGAGCTGTTTTTT.

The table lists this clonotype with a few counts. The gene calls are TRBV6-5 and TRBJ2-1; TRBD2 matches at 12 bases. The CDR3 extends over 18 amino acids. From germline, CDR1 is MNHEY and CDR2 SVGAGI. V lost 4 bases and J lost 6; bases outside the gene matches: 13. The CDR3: CASSLIGLAGKGGNEQFF. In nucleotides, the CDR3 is TGTGCCAGCAGTTTAATTGGACTAGCGGGAAAAGGGGGCAATGAGCAGTTCTTC.

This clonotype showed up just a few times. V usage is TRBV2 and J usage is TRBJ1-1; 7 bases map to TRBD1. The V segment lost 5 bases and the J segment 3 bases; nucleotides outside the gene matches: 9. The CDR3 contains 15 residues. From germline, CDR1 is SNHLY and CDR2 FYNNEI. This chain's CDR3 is CASSLKRQGDTEAFF. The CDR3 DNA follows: TGTGCCAGCAGTCTAAAGCGACAGGGAGACACTGAAGCTTTCTTT.

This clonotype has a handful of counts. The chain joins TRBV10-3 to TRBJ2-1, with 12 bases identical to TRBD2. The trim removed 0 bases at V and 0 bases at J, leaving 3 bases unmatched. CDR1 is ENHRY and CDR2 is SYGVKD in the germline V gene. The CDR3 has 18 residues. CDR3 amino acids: CAISESTSGRFSYNEQFF. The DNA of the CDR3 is TGTGCCATCAGTGAGTCAACTAGCGGGAGGTTCTCCTACAATGAGCAGTTCTTC.

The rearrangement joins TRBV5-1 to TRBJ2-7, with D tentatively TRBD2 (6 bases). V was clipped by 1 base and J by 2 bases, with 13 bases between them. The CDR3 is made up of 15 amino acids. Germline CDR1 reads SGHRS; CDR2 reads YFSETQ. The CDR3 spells CASSLRPSEAYEQYF. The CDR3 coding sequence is TGCGCCAGCAGCTTGAGGCCTAGCGAAGCCTACGAGCAGTACTTC.

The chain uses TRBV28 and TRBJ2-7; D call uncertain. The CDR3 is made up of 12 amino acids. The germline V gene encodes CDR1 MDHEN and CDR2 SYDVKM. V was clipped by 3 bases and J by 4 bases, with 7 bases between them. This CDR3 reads CASSFKLYEQYF. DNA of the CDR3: TGTGCCAGCAGTTTCAAACTATACGAGCAGTACTTC.

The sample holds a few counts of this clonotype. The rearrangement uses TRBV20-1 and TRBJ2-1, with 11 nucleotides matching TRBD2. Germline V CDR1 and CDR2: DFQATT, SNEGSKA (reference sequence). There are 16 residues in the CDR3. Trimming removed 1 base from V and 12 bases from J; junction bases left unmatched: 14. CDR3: CSARGAGASGRPGQFF. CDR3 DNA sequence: TGCAGTGCTAGAGGGGCCGGGGCTAGCGGGAGGCCTGGGCAGTTCTTC.

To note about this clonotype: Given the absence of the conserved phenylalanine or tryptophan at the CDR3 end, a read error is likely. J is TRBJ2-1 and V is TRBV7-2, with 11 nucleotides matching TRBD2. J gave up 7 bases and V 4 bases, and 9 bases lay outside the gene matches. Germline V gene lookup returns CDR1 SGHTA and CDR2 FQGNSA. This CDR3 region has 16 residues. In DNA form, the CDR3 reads TGTGCCAGCAGCTACCAGATAGCGGGAGGGGTTAATGAGCAGTTCCTC. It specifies CASSYQIAGGVNEQFL.

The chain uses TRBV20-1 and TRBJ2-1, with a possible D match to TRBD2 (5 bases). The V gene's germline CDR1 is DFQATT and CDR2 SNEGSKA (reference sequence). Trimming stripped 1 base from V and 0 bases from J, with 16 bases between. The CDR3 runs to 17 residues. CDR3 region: CSARVLGIARSYNEQFF. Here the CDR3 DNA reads TGCAGTGCTAGAGTTCTAGGTATAGCGCGCTCCTACAATGAGCAGTTCTTC.

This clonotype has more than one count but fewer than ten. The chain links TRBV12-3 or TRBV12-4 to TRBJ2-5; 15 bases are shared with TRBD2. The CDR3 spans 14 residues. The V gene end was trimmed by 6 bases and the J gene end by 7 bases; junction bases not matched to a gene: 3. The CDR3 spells CASRRTSGRGTQYF. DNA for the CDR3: TGTGCCAGCAGACGGACTAGCGGGAGGGGGACCCAGTACTTC.

Here the CDR3 reads CSALPLDRGHNEQFF. Written as DNA, the CDR3 is TGCAGTGCTCTCCCCCTCGACAGGGGACACAATGAGCAGTTCTTC. This sequence joins TRBV20-1 and TRBJ2-1, with 8 positions matching TRBD1. V trimming: 5 bases; J trimming: 5 bases; junction bases outside the gene matches: 11. Germline values: CDR1 DFQATT, CDR2 SNEGSKA (reference sequence). The CDR3 contains 15 residues.

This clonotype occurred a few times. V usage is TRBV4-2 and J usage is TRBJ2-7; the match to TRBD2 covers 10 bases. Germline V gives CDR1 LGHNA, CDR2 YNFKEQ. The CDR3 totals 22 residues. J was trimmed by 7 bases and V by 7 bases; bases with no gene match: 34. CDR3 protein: CASILIGQGTTSTSGITREQYF. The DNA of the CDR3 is TGTGCCAGCATCCTCATCGGACAGGGAACGACTTCAACTAGCGGGATAACTCGTGAGCAGTACTTC.

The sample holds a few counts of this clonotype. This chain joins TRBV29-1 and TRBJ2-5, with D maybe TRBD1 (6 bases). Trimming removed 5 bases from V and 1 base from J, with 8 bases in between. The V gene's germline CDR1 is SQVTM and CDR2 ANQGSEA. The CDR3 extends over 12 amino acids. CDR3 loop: CSVTGSQETQYF. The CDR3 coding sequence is TGCAGCGTTACAGGGAGCCAAGAGACCCAGTACTTC.

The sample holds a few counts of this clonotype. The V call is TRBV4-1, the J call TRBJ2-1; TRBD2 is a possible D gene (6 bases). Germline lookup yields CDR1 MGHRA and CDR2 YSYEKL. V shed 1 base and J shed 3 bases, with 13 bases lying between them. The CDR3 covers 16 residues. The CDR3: CASSQATSQNYNEQFF. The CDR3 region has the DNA TGCGCCAGCAGCCAAGCTACTAGCCAAAACTACAATGAGCAGTTCTTC.

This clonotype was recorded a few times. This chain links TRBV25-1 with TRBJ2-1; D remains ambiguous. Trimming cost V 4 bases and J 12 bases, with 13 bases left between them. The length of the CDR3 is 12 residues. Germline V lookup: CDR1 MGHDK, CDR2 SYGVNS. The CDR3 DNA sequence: TGTGCCAGCAGTGCCGACGGCCCGCGGCAGTTCTTC. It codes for CASSADGPRQFF.

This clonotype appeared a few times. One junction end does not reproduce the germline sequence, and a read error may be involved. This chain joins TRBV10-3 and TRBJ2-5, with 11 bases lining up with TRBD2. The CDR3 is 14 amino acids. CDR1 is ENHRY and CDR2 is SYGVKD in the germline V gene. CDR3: CAISEKLAGGSLAF. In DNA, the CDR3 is TGTGCCATCAGTGAGAAGCTAGCGGGGGGTTCCCTCGCCTTC.